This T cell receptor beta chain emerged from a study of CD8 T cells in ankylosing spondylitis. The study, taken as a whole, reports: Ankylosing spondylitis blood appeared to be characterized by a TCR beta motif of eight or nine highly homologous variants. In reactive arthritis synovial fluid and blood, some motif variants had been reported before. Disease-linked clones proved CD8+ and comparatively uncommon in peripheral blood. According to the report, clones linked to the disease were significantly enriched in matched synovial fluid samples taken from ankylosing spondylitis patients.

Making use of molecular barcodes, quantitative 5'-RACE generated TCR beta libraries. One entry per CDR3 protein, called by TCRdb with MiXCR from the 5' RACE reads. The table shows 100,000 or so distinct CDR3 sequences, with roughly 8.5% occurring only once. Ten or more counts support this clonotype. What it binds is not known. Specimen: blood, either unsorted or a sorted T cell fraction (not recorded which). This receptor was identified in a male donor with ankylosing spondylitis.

The CDR3 DNA is TGTGCCAGCAGCCCGTCGGATACCGAGCAGTACTTC. Encoded protein: CASSPSDTEQYF. This chain connects TRBV7-9 to TRBJ2-7; no firm D call. The CDR3 has 12 amino acids. CDR1 and CDR2 (germline): SEHNR, FQNEAQ (reference sequence). Trimming took off 5 bases at V and 6 bases at J, with 11 bases between the two ends.